This T cell receptor (beta chain) originates from a study of cytomegalovirus exposure and HLA in healthy donors. Remarks on this clone: No antigen is known for it.

V dropped 4 bases and J dropped 0 bases, with 6 bases sitting between them. Germline CDR1 and CDR2: SGHNT and YENEEA. The CDR3 runs 13 residues. The PCR ran on 60 Vbeta and 13 Jbeta primers. The method was immunoSEQ multiplex PCR; TCRdb's version includes in-frame clones alone and lacks a portion of them. The sample contains tens of thousands of clones, approximately 83% of which appear only once. General study findings and limits: Within the data, a cluster of highly shared sequence variants was likely a sequencing artifact. Among immune exposure information, only CMV serostatus was available. About 90% or about 30% of the time was how often most TCR beta V segments were productive, according to an earlier analysis.

The sample was PBMCs. The receptor's source is a man over 45 in good health and CMV-seronegative. J is TRBJ1-1 and V is TRBV11-3; D gene unclear. The CDR3 is CASSSYLNTEAFF. The CDR3 bases are TGTGCCAGCAGCTCCTACCTGAACACTGAAGCTTTCTTT.